A selection of T cell receptor beta chains follows, all from one sample in a study of blood T cell repertoires in COVID-19. Assay used: immunoSEQ multiplex PCR; TCRdb lists only in-frame clones, some missing. The repertoire holds around 310,000 clones, with around nine tenths as singletons. Material: peripheral blood. Source of these receptors: a woman aged 25-40 years with COVID-19, enrolled during active disease. Both conserved end residues are part of each CDR3. The order of the fields is D gene, J gene, clone size, V gene, CDR3 DNA, CDR3 protein. D genes are given only for firm matches. For some rows the clone size is stated as once, few or many, or as a class when expanded; others skip it.

D: -
J: TRBJ1-3
size: -
V: TRBV7-4
DNA: TGTGCCAGCAGCTTCGGGCCCGGGGGGGCTCTTGGAAACACCATATATTTT
CDR3: CASSFGPGGALGNTIYF

D: -
J: TRBJ1-6
size: -
V: TRBV30
DNA: TGTGCCTGGACTCAAGGGGGTGATACAGGGTTTGTCCACTTT
CDR3: CAWTQGGDTGFVHF

D: -
J: TRBJ1-1
size: -
V: TRBV29-1
DNA: TGCAGCGTTCGGGGGAACACTGAAGCTTTCTTT
CDR3: CSVRGNTEAFF

D: TRBD1
J: TRBJ1-1
size: -
V: TRBV18
DNA: TGTGCCAGCTCCGGGACAGGAAGTCAGAACACTGAAGCTTTCTTT
CDR3: CASSGTGSQNTEAFF

D: -
J: TRBJ2-2
size: -
V: TRBV5-1
DNA: TGCGCCAGCAGCACGAGCGGCCCGCCCGGGGAGCTGTTTTTT
CDR3: CASSTSGPPGELFF

D: TRBD1
J: TRBJ1-5
size: -
V: TRBV4-1
DNA: TGCGCCAGCAGCCAAGGCTTACAGGGGCCTTCGCATTTT
CDR3: CASSQGLQGPSHF

D: -
J: TRBJ2-7
size: -
V: TRBV7-9
DNA: TGTGCCAGCAGCTTAACTTTCGGGAAAAGCCTCTACGAGCAGTACTTC
CDR3: CASSLTFGKSLYEQYF

D: TRBD1
J: TRBJ2-7
size: -
V: TRBV11-3
DNA: TGTGCCAGCAGCTTAGCCGGGACAGGGTCCTACGAGCAGTACTTC
CDR3: CASSLAGTGSYEQYF

D: TRBD2
J: TRBJ2-3
size: -
V: TRBV5-4
DNA: TGTGCCAGCAGCTTACTAGCGGGAGGGGCAGATACGCAGTATTTT
CDR3: CASSLLAGGADTQYF

D: TRBD2
J: TRBJ2-3
size: -
V: TRBV19
DNA: TGTGCCAGTAGCCGACTAGCGGGAGGGGGCTTCGGCACAGATACGCAGTATTTT
CDR3: CASSRLAGGGFGTDTQYF

D: TRBD1
J: TRBJ1-2
size: -
V: TRBV7-9
DNA: TGTGCCAGCAGCTCCGGACAGGGGGCTAACTATGGCTACACCTTC
CDR3: CASSSGQGANYGYTF

D: TRBD1
J: TRBJ1-5
size: few
V: TRBV15
DNA: TGTGCCAGCGCCTGGGACAGGGTGGGCAATCAGCCCCAGCATTTT
CDR3: CASAWDRVGNQPQHF

D: TRBD1
J: TRBJ2-1
size: -
V: TRBV7-3
DNA: TGTGCCAGCAGTCTGGACAGGGTATACAATGAGCAGTTCTTC
CDR3: CASSLDRVYNEQFF

D: TRBD2
J: TRBJ2-1
size: -
V: TRBV15
DNA: TGTGCCACCAGCAGGGATCGGGAGGGCCACTACAATGAGCAGTTCTTC
CDR3: CATSRDREGHYNEQFF

D: TRBD2
J: TRBJ2-7
size: -
V: TRBV5-1
DNA: TGCGCCAGCAGCCCAGGGACTAGCGGCTACGAGCAGTACTTC
CDR3: CASSPGTSGYEQYF

D: -
J: TRBJ2-5
size: -
V: TRBV6-2/TRBV6-3
DNA: TGTGCCAGCAGTTACGTTGCGGTACAAGAGACCCAGTACTTC
CDR3: CASSYVAVQETQYF

D: -
J: TRBJ1-2
size: -
V: TRBV30
DNA: TGTGCCTGGGACGCAGGGAATAACTATGGCTACACCTTC
CDR3: CAWDAGNNYGYTF

D: -
J: TRBJ1-3
size: -
V: TRBV6-2/TRBV6-3
DNA: TGTGCCAGCAGTTACCTGAGGGTTGCCGGAAACACCATATATTTT
CDR3: CASSYLRVAGNTIYF

D: TRBD1
J: TRBJ1-2
size: -
V: TRBV4-3
DNA: TGCGCCAGCAGCCAAAGGCTAGGGGGCGCGGGCTATGGCTACACCTTC
CDR3: CASSQRLGGAGYGYTF

D: -
J: TRBJ1-2
size: -
V: TRBV6-5
DNA: TGTGCCAGCAGTTACCAGGGGCAAAAGGGCTACACCTTC
CDR3: CASSYQGQKGYTF

D: -
J: TRBJ1-1
size: -
V: TRBV11-2
DNA: TGTGCCAGCAGCTTAAGGAGGGACACTGAAGCTTTCTTT
CDR3: CASSLRRDTEAFF

D: TRBD1
J: TRBJ1-1
size: -
V: TRBV2
DNA: TGTGCCAGCAGTACCGGACAGGGGGCCACTGAAGCTTTCTTT
CDR3: CASSTGQGATEAFF

D: -
J: TRBJ2-3
size: -
V: TRBV5-6
DNA: TGTGCCAGCAGTTCCGGGACAAGTAGCACAGATACGCAGTATTTT
CDR3: CASSSGTSSTDTQYF

D: -
J: TRBJ2-3
size: -
V: TRBV5-4
DNA: TGTGCCAGCAGCCGCCCTCTGGCAGGGAACACAGATACGCAGTATTTT
CDR3: CASSRPLAGNTDTQYF

D: TRBD1
J: TRBJ1-4
size: -
V: TRBV12-3/TRBV12-4
DNA: TGTGCCAGCAGTTTGGACAGGAATGAAAAACTGTTTTTT
CDR3: CASSLDRNEKLFF